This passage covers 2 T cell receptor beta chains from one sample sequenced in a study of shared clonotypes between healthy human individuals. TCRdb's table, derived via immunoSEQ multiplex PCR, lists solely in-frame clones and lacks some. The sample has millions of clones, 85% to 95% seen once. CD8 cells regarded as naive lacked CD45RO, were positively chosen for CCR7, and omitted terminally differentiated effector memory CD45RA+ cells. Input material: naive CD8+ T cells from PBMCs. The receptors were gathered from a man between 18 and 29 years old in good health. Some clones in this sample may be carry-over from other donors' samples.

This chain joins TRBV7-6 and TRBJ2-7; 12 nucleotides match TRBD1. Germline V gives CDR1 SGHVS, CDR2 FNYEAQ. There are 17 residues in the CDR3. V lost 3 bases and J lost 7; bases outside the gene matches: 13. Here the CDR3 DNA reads TGTGCCAGCAGCTTCGGGACAGGGGGCCCGGGCCCCCGGGAGCAGTACTTC. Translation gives CASSFGTGGPGPREQYF.

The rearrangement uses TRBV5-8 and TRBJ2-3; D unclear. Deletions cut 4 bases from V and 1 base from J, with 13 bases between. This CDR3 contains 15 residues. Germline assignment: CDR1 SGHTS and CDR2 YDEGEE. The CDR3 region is CASSRGGRGTDTQYF. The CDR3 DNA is TGTGCCAGCAGCCGAGGCGGTAGGGGCACAGATACGCAGTATTTT.